The clone carrying this T cell receptor (beta chain) was recorded many times. Its antigen is currently unknown. For a library built for alpha chains, this beta chain is a stray read; little rests on its size. This sample was included in a study of spatial heterogeneity in lung cancer. Background on the study: Strong correlation was found between tumor-region TCR transcript counts and a T cell module score from matched bulk RNA-seq.

Time point of the sample: sample taken at primary tumor resection. The donors comprised some 72 untreated early-stage non-small cell lung cancer patients. Findings and limits, study-wide: Expanded alpha and beta TCR counts within tumors tracked tumor mutation counts.

TCRdb recomputed calls from the 5' RACE reads with MiXCR, one row per CDR3 protein. The table has roughly 18,000 distinct CDR3 sequences, approximately 9.6% seen once; the top ten hold less than 25%. The V segment lost 6 bases and the J segment 3 bases; nucleotides outside the gene matches: 12. The germline V gene has CDR1 MNHNY and CDR2 SVGAGI (reference sequence). The CDR3 runs to 16 residues. This receptor was obtained from a female donor with early-stage non-small cell lung cancer. The starting material was lung tumor tissue, obtained at surgery. The chain uses TRBV6-6 and TRBJ2-7; TRBD1 matches at 9 bases. CDR3 protein: CASSTNRDRAFYEQYF. The CDR3 DNA follows: TGTGCCAGCAGCACCAACCGGGACAGGGCCTTCTACGAGCAGTACTTC.